A selection of T cell receptor beta chains follows, all from one sample in a study of blood T cell repertoires in COVID-19. Profiling relied on immunoSEQ multiplex PCR, and the TCRdb table lists in-frame clones only, not all of them. This table has roughly 250,000 clones, around four fifths appearing once. Sequenced input: peripheral blood. The source is a man aged 50 to 60 with acute or convalescent COVID-19. Each CDR3 is given with its conserved first and last residue. D genes are given only for firm matches. The size field is filled for only some rows; it gives once, few, many or a size class.

length: 13
D: NA
J: TRBJ2-5
V: TRBV6-5
size: NA
CDR3: CASSTVPQETQYF
DNA: TGTGCCAGCTCGACAGTGCCCCAAGAGACCCAGTACTTC

length: 15
D: TRBD1
J: TRBJ2-2
V: TRBV5-1
size: once
CDR3: CASSPGQGLTGELFF
DNA: TGCGCCAGCAGCCCGGGACAGGGCCTCACCGGGGAGCTGTTTTTT

length: 14
D: TRBD1
J: TRBJ1-4
V: TRBV19
size: NA
CDR3: CASSRTGNEEKLFF
DNA: TGTGCCAGTAGTAGGACAGGGAATGAGGAAAAACTGTTTTTT

length: 23
D: TRBD1
J: TRBJ1-6
V: TRBV19
size: NA
CDR3: CASSIVTAKDRGIGSSYNSPLHF
DNA: TGTGCCAGTAGTATAGTCACCGCAAAGGACAGGGGAATTGGGAGCTCCTATAATTCACCCCTCCACTTT

length: 15
D: NA
J: TRBJ1-5
V: TRBV19
size: few
CDR3: CASTKVWGSAQPQHF
DNA: TGTGCCAGTACAAAGGTGTGGGGCTCGGCTCAGCCCCAGCATTTT

length: 15
D: TRBD1
J: TRBJ2-7
V: TRBV28
size: NA
CDR3: CASSYRTGGSYEQYF
DNA: TGTGCCAGCAGTTACCGGACAGGGGGTTCCTACGAGCAGTACTTC

length: 14
D: TRBD2
J: TRBJ2-7
V: TRBV11-3
size: once
CDR3: CASSFGSGSYEQYF
DNA: TGTGCCAGCAGCTTCGGTAGCGGGAGTTACGAGCAGTACTTC

length: 15
D: NA
J: TRBJ2-7
V: TRBV7-6
size: once
CDR3: CASSLGGFSSYEQYF
DNA: TGTGCCAGCAGCTTAGGGGGCTTTAGCTCCTACGAGCAGTACTTC

length: 14
D: NA
J: TRBJ2-1
V: TRBV7-3
size: NA
CDR3: CASSLRDTYNEQFF
DNA: TGTGCCAGCAGCTTAAGGGACACATACAATGAGCAGTTCTTC

length: 16
D: NA
J: TRBJ1-2
V: TRBV19
size: NA
CDR3: CASRLRDTDQGGGYTF
DNA: TGTGCCAGCCGGTTGAGGGACACCGATCAAGGGGGTGGCTACACCTTC

length: 14
D: TRBD2
J: TRBJ2-1
V: TRBV11-3
size: NA
CDR3: CASSLGGGSYEQFF
DNA: TGTGCCAGCAGCTTAGGGGGGGGTTCATATGAGCAGTTCTTC

length: 15
D: NA
J: TRBJ2-3
V: TRBV7-9
size: NA
CDR3: CASSLLDTDTDTQYF
DNA: TGTGCCAGCAGCTTATTGGACACTGACACAGATACGCAGTATTTT

length: 14
D: NA
J: TRBJ1-1
V: TRBV11-2
size: NA
CDR3: CASSSRALNTEAFF
DNA: TGTGCCAGCAGCTCCAGGGCGTTGAACACTGAAGCTTTCTTT

length: 15
D: TRBD2
J: TRBJ2-1
V: TRBV11-2
size: few
CDR3: CASSLSGRAPNEQFF
DNA: TGTGCCAGCAGCTTGAGCGGGAGGGCCCCCAATGAGCAGTTCTTC

length: 14
D: NA
J: TRBJ1-4
V: TRBV5-8
size: NA
CDR3: CASSFGGGGEKLFF
DNA: TGTGCCAGCAGCTTCGGAGGGGGAGGGGAAAAACTGTTTTTT

length: 16
D: NA
J: TRBJ2-7
V: TRBV7-8
size: NA
CDR3: CASSSRSGLESYEQYF
DNA: TGTGCCAGCAGCTCAAGGAGTGGCCTGGAATCCTACGAGCAGTACTTC

length: 14
D: TRBD2
J: TRBJ2-3
V: TRBV5-8
size: NA
CDR3: CASSFAGGPDTQYF
DNA: TGTGCCAGCAGCTTTGCGGGAGGGCCAGATACGCAGTATTTT

length: 14
D: NA
J: TRBJ1-5
V: TRBV2
size: NA
CDR3: CASGEAYSNQPQHF
DNA: TGTGCTAGCGGGGAAGCCTATAGCAATCAGCCCCAGCATTTT

length: 13
D: NA
J: TRBJ1-5
V: TRBV28
size: NA
CDR3: CASRPHQDQPQHF
DNA: TGTGCCAGCAGACCCCATCAGGATCAGCCCCAGCATTTT

length: 19
D: TRBD2
J: TRBJ2-2
V: TRBV9
size: NA
CDR3: CASRATPGQGLAATGELFF
DNA: TGTGCCAGCAGGGCAACTCCCGGTCAGGGACTAGCGGCAACCGGGGAGCTGTTTTTT

length: 15
D: NA
J: TRBJ1-1
V: TRBV11-1
size: NA
CDR3: CASSFSQGLYTEAFF
DNA: TGTGCCAGCAGCTTCAGTCAGGGGTTGTACACTGAAGCTTTCTTT

length: 13
D: NA
J: TRBJ2-2
V: TRBV18
size: NA
CDR3: CASSRDGSGELFF
DNA: TGTGCCAGCTCACGCGACGGGTCCGGGGAGCTGTTTTTT

length: 13
D: TRBD2
J: TRBJ2-1
V: TRBV11-1
size: NA
CDR3: CASIPSGGGEQFF
DNA: TGTGCCAGCATTCCTAGCGGGGGGGGTGAGCAGTTCTTC

length: 13
D: NA
J: TRBJ1-5
V: TRBV12-3/TRBV12-4
size: NA
CDR3: CASSDSSNQPQHF
DNA: TGTGCCAGCAGCGACAGTAGCAATCAGCCCCAGCATTTT

length: 17
D: TRBD1
J: TRBJ2-1
V: TRBV7-7
size: NA
CDR3: CASSLPTGEVSYNEQFF
DNA: TGTGCTAGCAGCTTACCGACAGGGGAGGTCTCCTACAATGAGCAGTTCTTC

length: 14
D: TRBD1
J: TRBJ1-2
V: TRBV18
size: NA
CDR3: CASSGTGGDYGYTF
DNA: TGTGCCAGCTCTGGAACAGGGGGCGACTATGGCTACACCTTC

length: 13
D: NA
J: TRBJ1-4
V: TRBV10-2
size: NA
CDR3: CASSEGEGEKLFF
DNA: TGCGCCAGCAGTGAGGGGGAGGGTGAAAAACTGTTTTTT

length: 16
D: TRBD2
J: TRBJ2-5
V: TRBV7-6
size: NA
CDR3: CASSLGLAGGKETQYF
DNA: TGTGCCAGCAGCTTGGGACTAGCGGGAGGGAAAGAGACCCAGTACTTC

length: 13
D: NA
J: TRBJ1-3
V: TRBV9
size: NA
CDR3: CASSDSGMNTIYF
DNA: TGTGCCAGCAGCGACTCAGGGATGAACACCATATATTTT

length: 13
D: NA
J: TRBJ1-1
V: TRBV30
size: NA
CDR3: CAWSVREHTEAFF
DNA: TGTGCCTGGAGTGTACGGGAACACACTGAAGCTTTCTTT

length: 13
D: NA
J: TRBJ2-5
V: TRBV15
size: few
CDR3: CATSREEGETQYF
DNA: TGTGCCACCAGCAGAGAGGAGGGAGAGACCCAGTACTTC

length: 15
D: TRBD2
J: TRBJ2-1
V: TRBV6-5
size: NA
CDR3: CASSSLAGPYNEQFF
DNA: TGTGCCAGCAGTTCCCTAGCGGGCCCTTACAATGAGCAGTTCTTC

length: 14
D: NA
J: TRBJ2-7
V: TRBV7-2
size: NA
CDR3: CASSFLRSSYEQYF
DNA: TGTGCCAGCAGCTTTTTGCGGTCCTCCTACGAGCAGTACTTC

length: 16
D: NA
J: TRBJ2-3
V: TRBV9
size: NA
CDR3: CASSPGTKTSTDTQYF
DNA: TGTGCCAGCAGCCCTGGGACAAAAACTAGCACAGATACGCAGTATTTT

length: 12
D: NA
J: TRBJ1-3
V: TRBV9
size: NA
CDR3: CASSAQGNTIYF
DNA: TGTGCCAGCAGCGCACAGGGAAACACCATATATTTT

length: 17
D: NA
J: TRBJ2-2
V: TRBV4-1
size: NA
CDR3: CASSQETSGVRKKELFF
DNA: TGCGCCAGCAGCCAGGAAACCTCAGGGGTTCGGAAGAAGGAGCTGTTTTTT

length: 14
D: NA
J: TRBJ2-7
V: TRBV24-1
size: NA
CDR3: CATSDPRGSYEQYF
DNA: TGTGCCACCAGTGATCCCAGGGGATCCTACGAGCAGTACTTC

length: 15
D: TRBD1
J: TRBJ2-2
V: TRBV5-1
size: NA
CDR3: CASSLQGVATGELFF
DNA: TGCGCCAGCAGCTTACAGGGGGTTGCCACCGGGGAGCTGTTTTTT

length: 13
D: NA
J: TRBJ2-7
V: TRBV5-6
size: NA
CDR3: CASREISSYEQYF
DNA: TGTGCCTCACGGGAAATAAGCTCCTACGAGCAGTACTTC

length: 16
D: TRBD2
J: TRBJ2-3
V: TRBV9
size: once
CDR3: CASSLGGTPRSDTQYF
DNA: TGTGCCAGCAGCCTCGGGGGGACCCCGCGGTCAGATACGCAGTATTTT

length: 14
D: NA
J: TRBJ1-4
V: TRBV5-1
size: NA
CDR3: CASSSGFRDEKLFF
DNA: TGCGCCAGCAGCTCGGGGTTTCGAGATGAAAAACTGTTTTTT

length: 13
D: NA
J: TRBJ1-5
V: TRBV15
size: NA
CDR3: CATSMQGYQPQHF
DNA: TGTGCCACCAGCATGCAGGGATATCAGCCCCAGCATTTT

length: 11
D: NA
J: TRBJ2-7
V: TRBV27
size: NA
CDR3: CASRRLEEQYF
DNA: TGTGCCAGCAGGCGGCTAGAAGAGCAGTACTTC

length: 14
D: NA
J: TRBJ1-4
V: TRBV30
size: once
CDR3: CAWSRDNANEKLFF
DNA: TGTGCCTGGAGCCGGGACAACGCAAATGAAAAACTGTTTTTT

length: 14
D: NA
J: TRBJ1-1
V: TRBV7-2
size: NA
CDR3: CASSLIRGNTEAFF
DNA: TGTGCCAGCAGTCTCATCAGGGGGAACACTGAAGCTTTCTTT

length: 11
D: NA
J: TRBJ1-1
V: TRBV19
size: NA
CDR3: CASRNSREAFF
DNA: TGTGCCAGTAGAAATTCACGGGAAGCTTTCTTT

length: 15
D: NA
J: TRBJ1-2
V: TRBV6-5
size: once
CDR3: CASSYPRTVEYGYTF
DNA: TGTGCCAGCAGTTACCCAAGGACAGTGGAGTATGGCTACACCTTC

length: 16
D: NA
J: TRBJ1-6
V: TRBV25-1
size: NA
CDR3: CASSDSGRVFNSPLHF
DNA: TGTGCCAGCAGTGATTCAGGTCGAGTATTCAATTCACCCCTCCACTTT